This T cell receptor beta chain came from a study of blood T cells in healthy people across ages (dated by TCRdb to the mid-2010s). Looking at the study overall: In model experiments, template switching captured about one uniquely barcoded TCR beta cDNA molecule for every two T cells. The donors were split into four age groups: young (average 16 years), middle-aged (39), aged (approximately 59) and long-lived (roughly 88). The study measured age-related changes in TCR beta repertoire diversity using deep sequencing normalized with unique cDNA molecular identifiers. Donors of different ages were randomly distributed across sequencing lanes to avoid experimental bias. Two additional independent replicas of 1 million unique cDNA reads from the same blood draw were analyzed for two donors (one aged 18 to 29 and one aged 80 or older). Study-wide conclusions, independent of this receptor: Estimates of total diversity from one million sequenced T cells were regarded as lower bounds and underestimates. Because profiling used bulk unsorted PBMCs, naive and antigen-experienced compartments could not be compared conclusively. Compared with the aged group, the long-lived group had more naive CD4+ T cells, fewer expanded clones and increased TCR diversity, suggesting age selection. Donor CMV infection status was unknown, potentially confounding age-related changes in expanded clonotypes. The percentage of naive T cells measured by flow cytometry correlated strongly with observed TCR beta diversity. Observed TCR beta diversity per million T cells fell roughly linearly with age, and a significant reduction was already apparent by age around 40.

The approximately 40 donors, aged about 6 to 100 years, were systemically healthy Caucasian individuals from Russia. Roughly 11 milliliters of peripheral blood were drawn from each donor into EDTA-treated Vacutainer tubes. Ficoll-Paque density-gradient centrifugation was used to isolate PBMCs, with at least 7 million obtained per sample. Trizol reagent was used to extract total RNA from PBMCs, with at least 6 micrograms per sample. For every donor, flow cytometry on a PBMC aliquot measured the percentage of naive CD45RAhigh/CD27high T cells. The trim is 4 bases for V and 9 bases for J, with a gap of 33 bases between the germline ends. Reading from cysteine to phenylalanine, the CDR3 counts 20 amino acids. Just the 60-base CDR3 DNA is kept, in frame starting at base 1. CDR1 is given as SGHTA and CDR2 as FQGNSA, both from the germline V gene. Worth noting for this clonotype: The antigen it binds to is not known. No clone much larger than this one lies a single base away; base qualities are absent.

Library generation was performed with 5' RACE. The reads were generated on an Illumina HiSeq 2500. A second about 7 to 12 cycle PCR used a sample-barcoded 5' primer and a J-beta primer mix. Each TCR beta cDNA molecule received a unique molecular identifier from a template-switch 5' adaptor carrying 12 random nucleotides. At least 2.5 million CDR3-containing paired-end reads were obtained from each sample. The Mint cDNA synthesis kit, primed by a TRBC-specific oligonucleotide, was used to synthesize first-strand cDNA from all RNA. After uracil-DNA glycosylase treatment, a first 18-cycle PCR used universal primers M1SS and BC2_uni_R on all cDNA. The original methods were these. Each sample was normalized by randomly selecting 1 million high-quality reads, each carrying a distinct molecular identifier. Instead of being binned into consensus sequences, reads that shared molecular identifiers were thrown out. CDR3 identification, clonotype clustering and error correction used MiTCR with a Q25 quality threshold and the strictest error-elimination algorithm. A nonparametric unseen species model with Euler transformation was used to estimate lower-bound total TCR beta diversity. Using fastp at Q25 and MiXCR, TCRdb reprocessed the public reads and kept productive beta chains. Rows merge per CDR3 protein into single entries with the most common DNA and genes. TCRdb's processing, not the study's, gives the V and J calls here. The sample yields about 830,000 distinct CDR3 sequences; around two thirds were counted once. The ten top clones hold 25% to 30% of the sample.

The rearranged segments are TRBV7-2 and TRBJ2-2; TRBD1 is a weak D gene call, 7 bases matching. Sequencing was carried out using blood. The TCR originated in a young man in good health. For the CDR3, the sequence is CASSSGGGQLLGGRTRELFF. The nucleotides are TGTGCCAGCAGCTCCGGAGGGGGACAGCTTTTGGGCGGGCGAACCAGGGAGCTGTTTTTT.